The present T cell receptor beta chain was sequenced within a study of T cell responses to AZD1222 COVID-19 vaccine. TCRdb's copy holds only in-frame clones and misses some; the assay was immunoSEQ multiplex PCR. The data contain some 190,000 clones, around 91% of them seen just once; the ten biggest clones take up approximately 6.9%. Germline CDR1 is KGHDR and CDR2 is SFDVKD. The germline V and J ends were trimmed by 1 base and 9 bases, with 12 bases remaining between them. This CDR3 is built from 14 residues. Note on this clone: Its antigen is still unknown.

The study's findings and limits: Among the donors, most were white British and more were female, and clonal diversity was possibly underestimated. Along spike, vaccine-associated CD4 TCRs were found throughout, with dominance at 160-218 and 743-854. Only a handful of AZD1222 recipients, more than 5 in all, had baseline seropositivity. Per reports, nearly half of all spike-specific TCRs target regions that are unmutated in variants.

The receptor's source is an adult in good health. This rearrangement joins TRBV24-1 to TRBJ2-1, with D perhaps matching TRBD2 (5 bases). The sample in question was peripheral blood, obtained on day 0 of AZD1222 vaccination. Here the CDR3 reads CATSDFSPGSEQFF. CDR3 nucleotides: TGTGCCACCAGTGATTTTTCCCCGGGGAGTGAGCAGTTCTTC.